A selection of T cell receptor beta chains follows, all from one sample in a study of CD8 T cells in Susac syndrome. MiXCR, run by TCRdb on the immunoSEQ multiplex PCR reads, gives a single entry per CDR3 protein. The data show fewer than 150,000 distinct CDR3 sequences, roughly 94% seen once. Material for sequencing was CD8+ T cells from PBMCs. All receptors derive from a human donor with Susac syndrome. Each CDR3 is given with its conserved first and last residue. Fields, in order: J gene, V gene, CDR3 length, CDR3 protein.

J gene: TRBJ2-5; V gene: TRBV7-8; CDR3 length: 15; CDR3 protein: CASSFGTASQETQYF
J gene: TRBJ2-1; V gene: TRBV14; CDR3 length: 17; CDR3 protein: CASSPWTSGSSYNEQFF
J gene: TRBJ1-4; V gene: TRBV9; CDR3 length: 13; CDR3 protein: CASSGRSGEKLFF
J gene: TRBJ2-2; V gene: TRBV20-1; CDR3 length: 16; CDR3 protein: CSARSPGLTNTGELFF
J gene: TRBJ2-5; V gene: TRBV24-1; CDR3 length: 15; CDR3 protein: CATSDLAGLQETQYF
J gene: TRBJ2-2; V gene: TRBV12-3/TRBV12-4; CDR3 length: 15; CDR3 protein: CASSSTGGLTGELFF
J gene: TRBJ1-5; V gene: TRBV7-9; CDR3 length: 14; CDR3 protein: CASSFPGSNQPQHF
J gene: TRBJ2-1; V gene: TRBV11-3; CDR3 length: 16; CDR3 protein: CASSLEAGLYYNEQFF
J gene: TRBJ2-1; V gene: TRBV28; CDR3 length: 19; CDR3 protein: CASSSAIWTSGGSYNEQFF
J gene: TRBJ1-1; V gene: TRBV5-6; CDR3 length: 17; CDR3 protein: CASSLMVTRTRNTEAFF
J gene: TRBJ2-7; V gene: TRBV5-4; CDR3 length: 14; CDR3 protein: CASSLDPGGNEQYF
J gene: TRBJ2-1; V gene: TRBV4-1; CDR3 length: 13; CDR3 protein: CASSQELGGEQFF
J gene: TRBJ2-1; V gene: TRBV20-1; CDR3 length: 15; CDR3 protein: CSARMASGSYNEQFF
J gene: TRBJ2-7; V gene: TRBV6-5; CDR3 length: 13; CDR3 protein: CASSYTPRGEQYF
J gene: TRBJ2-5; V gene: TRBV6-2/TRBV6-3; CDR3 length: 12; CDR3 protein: CASSYPSETQYF
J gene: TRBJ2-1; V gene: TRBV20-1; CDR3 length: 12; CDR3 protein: CSAREWGSEQFF
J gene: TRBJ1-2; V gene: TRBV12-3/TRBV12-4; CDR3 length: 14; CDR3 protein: CASTDQGPSYGYTF
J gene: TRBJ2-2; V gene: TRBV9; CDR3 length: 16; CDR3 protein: CASTPRGLGDTGELFF
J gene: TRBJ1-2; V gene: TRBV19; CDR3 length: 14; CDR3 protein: CASSIEVGYYGYTF
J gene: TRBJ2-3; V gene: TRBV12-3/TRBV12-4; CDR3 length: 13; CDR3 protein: CASRPDREDTQYF
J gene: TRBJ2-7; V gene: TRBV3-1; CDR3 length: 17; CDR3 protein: CASTPSGTGQGLYEQYF
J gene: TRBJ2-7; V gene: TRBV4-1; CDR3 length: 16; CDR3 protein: CASSQEPAGRIYEQYF
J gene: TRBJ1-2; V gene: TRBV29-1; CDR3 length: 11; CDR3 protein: CSDRTGYGYTF
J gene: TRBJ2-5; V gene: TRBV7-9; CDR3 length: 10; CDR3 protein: CASGWETQYF